These 10 T cell receptor beta chains were all obtained from the same sample, sequenced in a study of T cell changes during pregnancy in multiple sclerosis. Using immunoSEQ multiplex PCR, the repertoire was profiled, and TCRdb retains in-frame clones only, with some absent. The table lists roughly 38,000 clones, 92% of them singletons. The sequencing here drew on CD4+ T cells from peripheral blood mononuclear cells, taken before pregnancy. The receptors come from a female donor with multiple sclerosis, enrolled in a pregnancy study.

The genes are TRBV29-1 and TRBJ2-1; TRBD2 is a possible D gene (5 bases). The CDR3 is made up of 14 amino acids. Trimming cost V 7 bases and J 0 bases, with 13 bases left between them. Germline V gene data show CDR1 as SQVTM and CDR2 as ANQGSEA. The CDR3 nucleotides are TGCAGCGCTAGGACGGGAAGCTCCTACAATGAGCAGTTCTTC. It encodes CSARTGSSYNEQFF.

V usage is TRBV5-4 and J usage is TRBJ2-7; 13 bases agree with TRBD2. This CDR3 has 15 residues. Unmatched junction bases numbered 6, after V lost 4 bases and J lost 5 bases. The germline CDR1 and CDR2 sequences are SGHNT and YYREEE (reference sequence). This CDR3 is CASSPRLAGGHEQYF. The CDR3 DNA reads TGTGCCAGCAGCCCTAGACTAGCGGGAGGCCACGAGCAGTACTTC.

V and J are TRBV9 and TRBJ1-2; 7 nucleotides match TRBD1. The junction had 5 bases not matched to a gene; V was cut back by 2 bases and J by 1 base. Germline values: CDR1 SGDLS, CDR2 YYNGEE. The CDR3 length is 15 residues. The CDR3 nucleotides are TGTGCCAGCAGCGTGTCGGGACAGAATAACTATGGCTACACCTTC. Translating gives CASSVSGQNNYGYTF.

The chain couples TRBV5-4 to TRBJ2-1; TRBD1 aligns across 7 bases. The CDR3 runs 17 residues. The germline CDR1 and CDR2 sequences are SGHNT and YYREEE (reference sequence). Unmatched junction bases numbered 10, after V lost 4 bases and J lost 0 bases. As DNA, the CDR3 is TGTGCCAGCAGCGGACCGGGACAGCTGAGCTCCTACAATGAGCAGTTCTTC. It specifies CASSGPGQLSSYNEQFF.

V gene TRBV7-9 combines with J gene TRBJ2-3; TRBD2 aligns across 13 bases. V was pared by 5 bases and J by 1 base, with 6 bases of the junction left unmatched. The length of the CDR3 is 17 residues. Germline V gene lookup returns CDR1 SEHNR and CDR2 FQNEAQ (reference sequence). CDR3 sequence reads: CASSLWTSGRGTDTQYF. As DNA, the CDR3 is TGTGCCAGCAGCCTCTGGACTAGCGGGAGAGGCACAGATACGCAGTATTTT.

V and J are TRBV5-1 and TRBJ2-5, with TRBD2 matching 8 bases. CDR1 and CDR2 from the germline V gene are SGHRS and YFSETQ. J gave up 7 bases and V 4 bases, and 12 bases lay outside the gene matches. The CDR3 is 15 residues long. The DNA for the CDR3 is TGCGCCAGCAGCCCGGCCGGGGGGACTAGTCGGACCCAGTACTTC. Its translation: CASSPAGGTSRTQYF.

The chain links TRBV4-1 to TRBJ2-1, with D perhaps matching TRBD1 (6 bases). Germline loops: CDR1 MGHRA, CDR2 YSYEKL. This CDR3 is built from 14 residues. Trimming cost V 0 bases and J 9 bases, with 12 bases left between them. CDR3 region: CASSQDEARGEQFF. Here the CDR3 DNA reads TGCGCCAGCAGCCAAGATGAGGCCAGGGGTGAGCAGTTCTTC.

The chain combines TRBV7-3 with TRBJ2-3; 9 bases align to TRBD2. The CDR3 extends over 16 amino acids. Germline V lookup: CDR1 SGHTA, CDR2 FQGTGA. The trim removed 4 bases at V and 5 bases at J, leaving 10 bases unmatched. The DNA for the CDR3 is TGTGCCAGCAGCTCCAGAGCCGGGACTAGCTTAGATACGCAGTATTTT. Protein sequence: CASSSRAGTSLDTQYF.

This clone showed up just a few times. The V call is TRBV29-1, the J call TRBJ1-5; D unclear. V dropped 5 bases and J dropped 3 bases, with 11 bases sitting between them. The CDR3 is 13 amino acids. Germline V gene lookup returns CDR1 SQVTM and CDR2 ANQGSEA. The CDR3 nucleotides read TGCAGCGTTCTGTGGGAGCCCAATCAGCCCCAGCATTTT. As protein: CSVLWEPNQPQHF.

This rearrangement joins TRBV10-3 to TRBJ2-5; no clear D. Trimming took 8 bases from V and 5 from J, leaving 18 bases between them. The germline V gene encodes CDR1 ENHRY and CDR2 SYGVKD. The CDR3 loop spans 14 amino acids. In DNA form, the CDR3 reads TGTGCCATCCCCACGTCTGTGTCGCGCGAGACCCAGTACTTC. Translating it yields CAIPTSVSRETQYF.